Listed below are T cell receptor beta chains from one sample, sequenced in a study of cytotoxic CD8 clonotypes in ibrutinib-treated CLL. Only in-frame clones appear in the TCRdb table, and some are missing; sequencing was by immunoSEQ multiplex PCR. The sample carries 150,000 or so clones, over 65% recorded once. The material was PBMCs, obtained after 12 months of ibrutinib treatment. The source of these receptors is a human donor with chronic lymphocytic leukemia. Each CDR3 is given with its conserved first and last residue. The order of the fields is clone size, J gene, V gene, D gene, CDR3 DNA, CDR3 protein. D genes are given only for firm matches. Clone size is not always given. Where it is, it says once, few, many or a class for expanded clones.

>.|TRBJ2-3|TRBV27|TRBD2
TGTGCCAGCAGTTTATTAGCGGGAAGCGATACGCAGTATTTT
CASSLLAGSDTQYF
>.|TRBJ2-5|TRBV5-1|.
TGCGCCAGCAGCTGGGGTAGCACTATGTACCAAGAGACCCAGTACTTC
CASSWGSTMYQETQYF
>once|TRBJ2-3|TRBV28|TRBD2
TGTGCCAGCCACCGCGCTAGCGGGGCCACAGATACGCAGTATTTT
CASHRASGATDTQYF
>once|TRBJ1-2|TRBV5-5|.
TGTGCCAGCACCTCGTGGACGGCGGACTATGGCTACACCTTC
CASTSWTADYGYTF
>.|TRBJ2-3|TRBV2|TRBD2
TGTGCCAGCGGGAGGGAATCGGGCACAGATACGCAGTATTTT
CASGRESGTDTQYF
>.|TRBJ2-2|TRBV6-1|.
TGTGCCAGCAGCTCGGGGTTTAGTGGCGGGGAGCTGTTTTTT
CASSSGFSGGELFF
>.|TRBJ1-3|TRBV18|TRBD1
TGTGCCAGCTCACTGGAGACAGGGAACTCTGGAAACACCATATATTTT
CASSLETGNSGNTIYF
>.|TRBJ2-1|TRBV7-3|TRBD2
TGTGCCAGCAGCCAAACGACTAGCGGGGTTAATGAGCAGTTCTTC
CASSQTTSGVNEQFF
>once|TRBJ1-3|TRBV19|.
TGTGCCAGCGCGCAACGGTACCGCTCTGGAAACACCATATATTTT
CASAQRYRSGNTIYF
>.|TRBJ2-5|TRBV15|TRBD2
TGTGCCACCAGCAGAGGAGACGGGGGGTCGACCCAGTACTTC
CATSRGDGGSTQYF
>.|TRBJ2-2|TRBV19|TRBD1
TGTGCCAGTAATACCCGGGACAGGGCGAACACCGGGGAGCTGTTTTTT
CASNTRDRANTGELFF
>.|TRBJ2-2|TRBV5-1|TRBD2
TGCGCCAGCAGAGAAAGCGGGAGTACCACCGGGGAGCTGTTTTTT
CASRESGSTTGELFF
>.|TRBJ2-1|TRBV4-2|.
TGTGCCAGCAGCCATCGAACGGTAGATGAGCAGTTCTTC
CASSHRTVDEQFF
>.|TRBJ2-1|TRBV28|.
TGTGCCAGCAGTTTCGCCTTTAAAGCGCAGTTCTTC
CASSFAFKAQFF
>.|TRBJ2-1|TRBV4-2|TRBD2
TGTGCCAGCAGCCAAGAAAGGACTAGCAAGGATGAGCAGTTCTTC
CASSQERTSKDEQFF
>.|TRBJ2-1|TRBV2|TRBD2
TGTGCCAGCAGTTTACTAGCGGGAGGGCACAATGAGCAGTTCTTC
CASSLLAGGHNEQFF
>.|TRBJ2-7|TRBV27|TRBD1
TGTGCCAGCAGTTTAGGGACAGCGAGCTCCTACGAGCAGTACTTC
CASSLGTASSYEQYF
>.|TRBJ2-3|TRBV19|TRBD2
TGTGCCAGTAGTCGAGCGGGGGGACCTAGCACAGATACGCAGTATTTT
CASSRAGGPSTDTQYF
>many|TRBJ2-1|TRBV4-3|TRBD2
TGCGCCAGCAGCCAAGCCGGGGCGGGGGGGCTTGGCAATGAGCAGTTCTTC
CASSQAGAGGLGNEQFF
>.|TRBJ1-5|TRBV30|.
TGTGCCTGGAGTGTACGGGCCATCAACAGCCGGGGACGGGGTCAGCCCCAGCATTTT
CAWSVRAINSRGRGQPQHF
>.|TRBJ2-7|TRBV7-9|TRBD1
TGTGCCAGCAGCCGACCTTCGATACCGGGACAGGGGAACTCCTACGAGCAGTACTTC
CASSRPSIPGQGNSYEQYF
>.|TRBJ2-4|TRBV5-6|.
TGTGCCAGCAGCTTGGGCGCCGCAGGTCGTATTCAGTACTTC
CASSLGAAGRIQYF
>few|TRBJ2-4|TRBV6-5|.
TGTGCCAGCAGTAGGGAGCTAGGGGCCAAAAACATTCAGTACTTC
CASSRELGAKNIQYF
>.|TRBJ2-7|TRBV18|.
TGTGCCAGCTCACCCCTCGTCGGGGAGACGTCAACCTACGAGCAGTACTTC
CASSPLVGETSTYEQYF
>.|TRBJ2-2|TRBV19|TRBD2
TGTGCCGCCTCGGATAAACTAGCGTCTCAAAGGGGGGAGCTGTTTTTT
CAASDKLASQRGELFF
>.|TRBJ2-6|TRBV7-9|.
TGTGCCAGCAGCGACATCCTCGGGGCCGGTCGCCCTGGGGCCAACGTCCTGACTTTC
CASSDILGAGRPGANVLTF
>.|TRBJ1-3|TRBV7-2|TRBD1
TGTGCCAGCAGCTTAGTAGGGACAGTGACCTCTGGAAACACCATATATTTT
CASSLVGTVTSGNTIYF
>.|TRBJ1-2|TRBV29-1|.
TGCAGCGCCGGAGGCCATGGCTACACCTTC
CSAGGHGYTF
>.|TRBJ2-1|TRBV6-5|.
TGTGCCAGCAGCCGCGTCGGGGGTGAGCAGTTCTTC
CASSRVGGEQFF
>.|TRBJ1-2|TRBV6-5|TRBD1
TGTGCCAGCAGTTCCCCAGGGGGATCGTGGGGCTACACCTTC
CASSSPGGSWGYTF
>few|TRBJ1-2|TRBV6-1|TRBD1
TGTGCCAGCAGAACTACGGGACAGGGTAACTATGGCTACACCTTC
CASRTTGQGNYGYTF
>.|TRBJ1-4|TRBV14|TRBD1
TGTGCCAGCAGCCCGTTCTCCGGGACAGGGTATGAAAAACTGTTTTTT
CASSPFSGTGYEKLFF
>few|TRBJ1-2|TRBV11-2|TRBD1
TGTGCCAGCAGCCTGGGACAGGTCTCGGGCTACACCTTC
CASSLGQVSGYTF
>.|TRBJ2-3|TRBV9|TRBD2
TGTGCCAGCAGCGTTGAAACGGGACTATATGTTGACACAGATACGCAGTATTTT
CASSVETGLYVDTDTQYF
>.|TRBJ1-3|TRBV6-5|TRBD1
TGTGCCAGCACCGAACAGGGGTCTGGAAACACCATATATTTT
CASTEQGSGNTIYF
>.|TRBJ2-7|TRBV9|.
TGTGCCAGCAGCTCCGGGGGGCCCACCTACGAGCAGTACTTC
CASSSGGPTYEQYF
>.|TRBJ1-1|TRBV7-3|.
TGTGCCAGCAGCTTAGGGACTTTCCAGAACACTGAAGCTTTCTTT
CASSLGTFQNTEAFF
>few|TRBJ1-4|TRBV7-2|TRBD1
TGTGCCAGCAGCTTAGGATCACAGGGGGATGAAAAACTGTTTTTT
CASSLGSQGDEKLFF
>.|TRBJ2-7|TRBV2|TRBD2
TGTGCCAGCGAGCCGTTAGAGGTAGCGGGAGGGCCGGGAGAGCAGTACTTC
CASEPLEVAGGPGEQYF
>.|TRBJ2-7|TRBV7-3|.
TGTGCCAGCAGCCCCCCCGGGGCCCGGAACGAGCAGTACTTC
CASSPPGARNEQYF
>.|TRBJ1-4|TRBV19|TRBD1
TGTGCCAGTTCAGCCGGGACAGGGTTTAATGAAAAACTGTTTTTT
CASSAGTGFNEKLFF
>.|TRBJ1-2|TRBV28|.
TGTGCCAGCAGTCGTCAGGGTTATGGCTACACCTTC
CASSRQGYGYTF
>.|TRBJ2-7|TRBV5-1|.
TGCGCCAGCAGCTTGGATAGAGACGAGCAGTACTTC
CASSLDRDEQYF
>.|TRBJ2-5|TRBV29-1|.
TGCAGCGTTAGCCAGGGCTGGTACCAAGAGACCCAGTACTTC
CSVSQGWYQETQYF
>few|TRBJ2-6|TRBV4-1|.
TGCGCCAGCAGCGATGGACCGTCTGGGGCCAACGTCCTGACTTTC
CASSDGPSGANVLTF
>.|TRBJ1-1|TRBV28|.
TGTGCCAGCAGTTTGGCAAGCTTGAACACTGAAGCTTTCTTT
CASSLASLNTEAFF
>.|TRBJ2-6|TRBV6-6|.
TGTGCCAGCAGCGGGTCCTCTGGGGCCAACGTCCTGACTTTC
CASSGSSGANVLTF
>.|TRBJ1-2|TRBV7-9|.
TGTGCCAGCAGCTTAAGGGGAGTTGGAGGCTACACCTTC
CASSLRGVGGYTF
>.|TRBJ1-2|TRBV12-5|.
TGTGCTAGTGGTACCATGACAGGTGGAGGGAATCGTGTCTACACCTTC
CASGTMTGGGNRVYTF
>.|TRBJ1-3|TRBV7-9|.
TGTGCCAGCAGCCCCACTTTTTCAGCTGGAAACACCATATATTTT
CASSPTFSAGNTIYF
>few|TRBJ1-2|TRBV7-3|.
TGTGCCAGCAGCTTAACGAGAAGATCTAACTATGGCTACACCTTC
CASSLTRRSNYGYTF
>few|TRBJ2-7|TRBV7-2|.
TGTGCCAGCAGCCCCATTTCCCTGGCCTACGAGCAGTACTTC
CASSPISLAYEQYF
>.|TRBJ2-1|TRBV9|.
TGTGCCAGTTCAGTAGGCCAGGGGGAGCAGTTCTTC
CASSVGQGEQFF
>.|TRBJ2-3|TRBV4-2|TRBD2
TGTGCCAGCAGCCCCAAGCAAATTCTAGCGGGGGGGCTCACAGATACGCAGTATTTT
CASSPKQILAGGLTDTQYF
>.|TRBJ2-7|TRBV9|TRBD1
TGTGCCAGCAGCGCCGGGGACAGGTCCTCCTACGAGCAGTACTTC
CASSAGDRSSYEQYF
>.|TRBJ2-3|TRBV5-1|TRBD2
TGCGCCAGCAGCTTGGGACTAGCGGGGGACACAGATACGCAGTATTTT
CASSLGLAGDTDTQYF
>.|TRBJ2-2|TRBV5-1|.
TGCGCCAGCAGCTTGGCAGGGGCGACCGGGGAGCTGTTTTTT
CASSLAGATGELFF
>.|TRBJ1-1|TRBV27|.
TGTGCCAGCATAGGACTTTCGGTAGGGGAGTCTGAAGCTTTCTTT
CASIGLSVGESEAFF
>.|TRBJ1-1|TRBV19|.
TGTGCCAGTACCCGGGACACCGGGGGCACTGAAGCTTTCTTT
CASTRDTGGTEAFF
>.|TRBJ2-1|TRBV5-1|.
TGCGCCAGCAGCTCGACCCCGAGCTCCTACAATGAGCAGTTCTTC
CASSSTPSSYNEQFF